This is a list of T cell receptor beta chains from one sample in a study of cytomegalovirus exposure and HLA in healthy donors. The method was immunoSEQ multiplex PCR; TCRdb's version includes in-frame clones alone and lacks a portion of them. This repertoire shows 200,000 to 300,000 clones, 78% found once; its top ten account for about 0.45%. The sequenced material came from PBMCs. Receptors were obtained from a boy younger than 18 in good health and CMV-seronegative. Both conserved end residues are part of each CDR3.

j_call v_call cdr3_aa
TRBJ1-1 TRBV29-1 CSVDDRKGSYTEAFF
TRBJ1-1 TRBV15 CATSRGEYTEAFF
TRBJ2-3 TRBV7-8 CASSYPLGSGIVTDTQYF
TRBJ2-7 TRBV19 CASSIVRFGEQYF
TRBJ1-4 TRBV30 CAWSVRGHPGEKLFF
TRBJ2-1 TRBV19 CASSRLLAGGRNEQFF
TRBJ1-5 TRBV19 CASSIQPPSSNQPQHF
TRBJ2-7 TRBV4-1 CASSQDPRFAGAGRSSYEQYF
TRBJ2-7 TRBV11-3 CASSLGYRAGYEQYF
TRBJ1-2 TRBV27 CASSLTGGLPYTF
TRBJ2-5 TRBV5-4 CASSRQETQYF
TRBJ2-6 TRBV18 CASSPNRGGANVLTF
TRBJ2-1 TRBV2 CASSEALSTTYNEQFF
TRBJ1-1 TRBV19 CASSSATGGGFGAFF
TRBJ1-1 TRBV7-2 CASSQPGTEAMNTEAFF
TRBJ2-5 TRBV4-1 CASSQDHGQETQYF
TRBJ2-5 TRBV27 CASSLWGRETQYF
TRBJ2-1 TRBV10-2 CASSERGYNEQFF
TRBJ2-1 TRBV6-6 CASSLLGENEQFF
TRBJ2-3 TRBV7-2 CASSSRRVDTQYF
TRBJ1-1 TRBV29-1 CSVVHRVEAFF
TRBJ1-5 TRBV5-8 CASSFDRGGLISNQPQHF
TRBJ1-2 TRBV25-1 CASAGQASSYGYTF
TRBJ1-5 TRBV5-4 CASSLVRQGNQPQHF
TRBJ2-3 TRBV11-3 CASSSAPVQGTDTQYF
TRBJ2-1 TRBV9 CASSVMGGPDEQFF
TRBJ2-6 TRBV6-4 CASSDLLGLAGGPSGANVLTF
TRBJ2-1 TRBV6-1 CASTVAGQPNNEQFF
TRBJ2-2 TRBV19 CASSIERARPGELFF
TRBJ1-5 TRBV19 CASGDGHNQPQHF
TRBJ1-5 TRBV27 CASRSGYGPYSNQPQHF
TRBJ2-3 TRBV5-6 CASSLAPTGLMADTQYF
TRBJ2-1 TRBV19 CASSRGGELLGNEQFF
TRBJ1-6 TRBV14 CASSPGTGSGSPLHF
NA TRBV6-5 CASRATGIAGYEQYF
TRBJ2-1 TRBV5-4 CASGSRTSGPYNEQFF
TRBJ2-1 TRBV15 CATRNATYNEQFF
TRBJ2-1 TRBV5-1 CASSLPGQGYNEQFF
TRBJ2-5 TRBV5-1 CASSLVASGSGETQYF
TRBJ1-6 TRBV2 CASRLDSPLHF
TRBJ2-7 TRBV10-3 CAIRERLGAIEQYF
TRBJ1-4 TRBV4-1 CASKITGLATNEKLFF